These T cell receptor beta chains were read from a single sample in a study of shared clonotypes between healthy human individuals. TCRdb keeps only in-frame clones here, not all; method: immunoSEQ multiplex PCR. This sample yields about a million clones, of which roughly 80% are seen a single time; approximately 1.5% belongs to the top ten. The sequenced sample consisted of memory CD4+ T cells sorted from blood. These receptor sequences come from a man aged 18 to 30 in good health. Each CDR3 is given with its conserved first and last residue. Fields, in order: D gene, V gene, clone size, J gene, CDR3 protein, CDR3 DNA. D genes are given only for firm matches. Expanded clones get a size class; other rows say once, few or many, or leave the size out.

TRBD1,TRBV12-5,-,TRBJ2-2,CASGLGNRGLNTGELFF,TGTGCTAGTGGTTTGGGAAACAGGGGGCTGAACACCGGGGAGCTGTTTTTT
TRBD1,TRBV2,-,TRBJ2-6,CASSRRTGPRQTGANVLTF,TGTGCCAGCAGCCGAAGGACAGGGCCAAGACAAACTGGGGCCAACGTCCTGACTTTC
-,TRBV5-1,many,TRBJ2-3,CASSPERRGGTDTQYF,TGCGCCAGCAGCCCGGAACGTAGAGGAGGCACAGATACGCAGTATTTT
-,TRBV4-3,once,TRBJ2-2,CASSSVLGTGELFF,TGCGCCAGCAGTTCGGTCCTGGGCACCGGGGAGCTGTTTTTT
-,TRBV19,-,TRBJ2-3,CASSIAGKDTDTQYF,TGTGCCAGTAGTATCGCAGGAAAAGACACAGATACGCAGTATTTT
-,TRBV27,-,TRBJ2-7,CASSLRRYSYEQYF,TGTGCCAGCAGTTTAAGGCGCTACTCCTACGAGCAGTACTTC
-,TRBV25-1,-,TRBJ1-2,CASSESRFRYGYTF,TGTGCCAGCAGTGAATCCAGGTTTCGGTATGGCTACACCTTC
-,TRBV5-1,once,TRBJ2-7,CASSTGPGLDPYEQYF,TGCGCCAGCAGCACGGGACCGGGACTCGACCCCTACGAGCAGTACTTC
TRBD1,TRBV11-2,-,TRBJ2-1,CASSPGQTVWNEQFF,TGTGCCAGCAGCCCGGGACAGACCGTCTGGAATGAGCAGTTCTTC
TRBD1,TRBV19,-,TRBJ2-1,CASSQGVAYNEQFF,TGTGCCAGTAGTCAGGGGGTTGCATACAATGAGCAGTTCTTC
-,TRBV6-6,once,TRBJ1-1,CASSSTGSGTEAFF,TGTGCCAGCAGTTCCACCGGTTCGGGCACTGAAGCTTTCTTT
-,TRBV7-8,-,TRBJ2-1,CASSPVLGGPFYNEQFF,TGTGCCAGCAGCCCAGTTTTGGGGGGCCCGTTCTACAATGAGCAGTTCTTC
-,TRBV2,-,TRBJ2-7,CASSVPRDSFSYEQYF,TGTGCCAGCAGTGTACCGAGGGACTCATTCTCCTACGAGCAGTACTTC
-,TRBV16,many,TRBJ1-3,CASSRDRLSGNTIYF,TGTGCCAGCAGCCGCGACAGGCTCTCTGGAAACACCATATATTTT
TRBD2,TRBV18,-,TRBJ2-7,CASSPATSGSIPYEQYF,TGTGCCAGCTCACCGGCGACTAGCGGGAGCATTCCCTACGAGCAGTACTTC
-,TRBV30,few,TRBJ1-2,CAWSGPGEAGYTF,TGTGCCTGGAGCGGCCCAGGGGAGGCTGGCTACACCTTC
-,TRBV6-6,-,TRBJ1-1,CASSYEDTEAFF,TGTGCCAGCAGTTACGAGGACACTGAAGCTTTCTTT
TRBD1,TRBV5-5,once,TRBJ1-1,CASSVPGTANTEAFF,TGTGCCAGCAGCGTCCCCGGGACAGCGAACACTGAAGCTTTCTTT
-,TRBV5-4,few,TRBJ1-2,CASSLKIGGLGNYGYTF,TGTGCCAGCAGCTTGAAGATTGGGGGCTTAGGGAACTATGGCTACACCTTC
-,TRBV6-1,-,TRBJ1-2,CASSGSGPLRGYTF,TGTGCCAGCAGTGGCTCCGGGCCCTTGAGGGGCTACACCTTC
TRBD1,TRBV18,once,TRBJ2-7,CASSLNRGQGMREQYF,TGTGCCAGCTCCCTCAATCGGGGACAGGGAATGAGGGAGCAGTACTTC
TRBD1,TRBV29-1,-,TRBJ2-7,CSVEPRDSGEQYF,TGCAGCGTTGAGCCCCGGGACAGCGGCGAGCAGTACTTC
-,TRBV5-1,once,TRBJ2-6,CASSFEYSGANVLTF,TGCGCCAGCAGCTTTGAGTACTCTGGGGCCAACGTCCTGACTTTC
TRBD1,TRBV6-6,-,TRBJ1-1,CASSGTGPNTEAFF,TGTGCCAGCAGTGGGACAGGACCTAACACTGAAGCTTTCTTT
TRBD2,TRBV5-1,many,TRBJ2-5,CASSAEALAGGETQYF,TGCGCCAGCAGCGCGGAGGCACTAGCGGGGGGAGAGACCCAGTACTTC
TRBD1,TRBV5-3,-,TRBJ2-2,CARRVRDRGRLTGELFF,TGTGCCAGAAGGGTTCGGGACAGGGGGCGCCTCACCGGGGAGCTGTTTTTT
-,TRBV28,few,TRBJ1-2,CASSSSSGARGYTF,TGTGCCAGCAGTTCCTCCTCGGGGGCGCGAGGCTACACCTTC
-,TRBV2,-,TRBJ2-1,CASSLDSYNEQFF,TGTGCCAGCAGTCTTGACAGCTACAATGAGCAGTTCTTC
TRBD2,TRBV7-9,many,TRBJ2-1,CASTPVAGVTYNEQFF,TGTGCCAGCACCCCTGTAGCGGGAGTCACCTACAATGAGCAGTTCTTC
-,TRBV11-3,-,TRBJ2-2,CASSLVGGGAGELFF,TGTGCCAGCAGCTTAGTGGGCGGAGGGGCCGGGGAGCTGTTTTTT
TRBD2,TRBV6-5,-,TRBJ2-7,CASGTASGSNEQYF,TGTGCCAGCGGGACGGCTAGCGGGAGTAACGAGCAGTACTTC
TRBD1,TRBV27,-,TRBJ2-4,CASRATGVGKNIQYF,TGTGCCAGCAGAGCTACAGGGGTGGGCAAAAACATTCAGTACTTC
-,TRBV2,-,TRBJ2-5,CASRGPLRETQYF,TGTGCCAGCAGGGGCCCTCTACGTGAGACCCAGTACTTC
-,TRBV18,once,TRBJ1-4,CASSPRGLDEKLFF,TGTGCCAGCTCACCACGGGGGCTGGATGAAAAACTGTTTTTT
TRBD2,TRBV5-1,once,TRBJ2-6,CASSPGLAGSSGANVLTF,TGCGCCAGCAGCCCTGGACTAGCGGGAAGCTCTGGGGCCAACGTCCTGACTTTC
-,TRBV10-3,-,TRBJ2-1,CAISESGAGRQFF,TGTGCCATCAGTGAGTCGGGGGCGGGGAGGCAGTTCTTC
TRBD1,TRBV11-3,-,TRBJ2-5,CASSAGTGEETQYF,TGTGCCAGCAGCGCCGGGACAGGGGAAGAGACCCAGTACTTC
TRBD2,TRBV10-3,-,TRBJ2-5,CAIRTSGGYQETQYF,TGTGCCATCAGGACTAGCGGGGGGTACCAAGAGACCCAGTACTTC
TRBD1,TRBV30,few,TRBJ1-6,CAWSKSGTANSPLHF,TGTGCCTGGAGCAAGTCCGGGACAGCTAATTCACCCCTCCACTTT
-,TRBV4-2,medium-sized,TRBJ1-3,CASSQEGTLSSGNTIYF,TGTGCCAGCAGCCAAGAAGGGACATTAAGCTCTGGAAACACCATATATTTT
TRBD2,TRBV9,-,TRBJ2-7,CASSVRAGGSEQYF,TGTGCCAGCAGCGTAAGAGCGGGAGGGAGCGAGCAGTACTTC
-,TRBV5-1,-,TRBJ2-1,CASSLDGSSNEQFF,TGCGCCAGCAGCTTGGATGGGAGCTCCAATGAGCAGTTCTTC
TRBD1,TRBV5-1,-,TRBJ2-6,CASSTGQGRSGANVLTF,TGCGCCAGCAGCACCGGACAGGGTCGCTCTGGGGCCAACGTCCTGACTTTC
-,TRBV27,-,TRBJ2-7,CASSFSRDSYEQYF,TGTGCCAGCAGTTTTTCCCGTGACAGTTACGAGCAGTACTTC
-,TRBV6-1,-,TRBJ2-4,CASSEAGSAKNIQYF,TGTGCCAGCAGTGAGGCAGGTTCAGCCAAAAACATTCAGTACTTC
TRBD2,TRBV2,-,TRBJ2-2,CASCNAGGLTGELFF,TGTGCCAGCTGCAACGCGGGGGGGTTGACCGGGGAGCTGTTTTTT
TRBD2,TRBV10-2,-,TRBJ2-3,CATGGGAATDTQYF,TGCGCCACCGGCGGGGGGGCAGCGACAGATACGCAGTATTTT
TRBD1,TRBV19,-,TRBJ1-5,CASRTRQGSNQPQHF,TGTGCCAGTAGGACGCGACAGGGGAGCAATCAGCCCCAGCATTTT
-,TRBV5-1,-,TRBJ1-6,CASSLAGGQLGSYNSPLHF,TGCGCCAGCAGCTTGGCCGGGGGACAATTGGGCTCCTATAATTCACCCCTCCACTTT
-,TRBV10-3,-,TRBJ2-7,CAISEEGRGYEQYF,TGTGCCATCAGTGAGGAGGGCAGGGGCTACGAGCAGTACTTC
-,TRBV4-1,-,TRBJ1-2,CASSPRVGVDYGYTF,TGCGCCAGCAGCCCACGAGTGGGGGTTGACTATGGCTACACCTTC
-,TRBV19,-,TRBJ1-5,CASTHPTGGQPQHF,TGTGCCAGTACCCATCCGACGGGGGGTCAGCCCCAGCATTTT
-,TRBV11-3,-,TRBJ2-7,CASSLKGGEQYF,TGTGCCAGCAGCTTGAAAGGGGGCGAGCAGTACTTC
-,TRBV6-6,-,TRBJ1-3,CASSLGSGSGNTIYF,TGTGCCAGCAGCCTCGGATCGGGCTCTGGAAACACCATATATTTT
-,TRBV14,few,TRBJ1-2,CASSQDTRVYGYTF,TGTGCCAGCAGCCAAGATACAAGGGTCTATGGCTACACCTTC